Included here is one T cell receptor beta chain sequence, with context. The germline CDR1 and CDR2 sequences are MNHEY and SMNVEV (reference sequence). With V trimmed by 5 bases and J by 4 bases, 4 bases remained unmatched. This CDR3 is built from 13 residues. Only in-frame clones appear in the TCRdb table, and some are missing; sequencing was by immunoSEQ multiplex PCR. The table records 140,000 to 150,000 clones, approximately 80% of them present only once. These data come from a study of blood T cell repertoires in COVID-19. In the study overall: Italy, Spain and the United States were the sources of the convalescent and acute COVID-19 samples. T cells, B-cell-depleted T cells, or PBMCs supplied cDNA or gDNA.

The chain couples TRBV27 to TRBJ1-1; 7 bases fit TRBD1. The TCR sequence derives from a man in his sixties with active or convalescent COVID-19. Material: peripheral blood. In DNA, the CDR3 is TGTGCCAGCAGTATCCGGGACAGCACTGAAGCTTTCTTT. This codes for CASSIRDSTEAFF.